This TCR beta chain was retrieved from a study of blood T cell repertoires in COVID-19. Study in general: Sources were T cells, B-cell-depleted T cells, or PBMCs; the material itself was cDNA or gDNA.

The germline V gene has CDR1 SGHTA and CDR2 FQGNSA. V lost 5 bases and J lost 6; bases outside the gene matches: 7. CDR3 length: 14 residues. In the original analysis: Researchers report that nucleated cell counts were estimated from reference gene primer amplification. Only in-frame clones appear in the TCRdb table, and some are missing; sequencing was by immunoSEQ multiplex PCR. The V and J calls and clone size were taken over from that table, and D and trimming were inferred from the DNA. The sample has 250,000 to 300,000 clones; approximately 87% are singletons. Sequenced material: peripheral blood. This chain links TRBV7-2 with TRBJ2-3; 8 bases match TRBD1. The sequence was collected from a woman between 35 and 50 years old who had recovered from COVID-19. CDR3 amino acids: CASSMLTGADTQYF. CDR3 nucleotides: TGTGCCAGCAGCATGTTGACAGGGGCGGATACGCAGTATTTT.